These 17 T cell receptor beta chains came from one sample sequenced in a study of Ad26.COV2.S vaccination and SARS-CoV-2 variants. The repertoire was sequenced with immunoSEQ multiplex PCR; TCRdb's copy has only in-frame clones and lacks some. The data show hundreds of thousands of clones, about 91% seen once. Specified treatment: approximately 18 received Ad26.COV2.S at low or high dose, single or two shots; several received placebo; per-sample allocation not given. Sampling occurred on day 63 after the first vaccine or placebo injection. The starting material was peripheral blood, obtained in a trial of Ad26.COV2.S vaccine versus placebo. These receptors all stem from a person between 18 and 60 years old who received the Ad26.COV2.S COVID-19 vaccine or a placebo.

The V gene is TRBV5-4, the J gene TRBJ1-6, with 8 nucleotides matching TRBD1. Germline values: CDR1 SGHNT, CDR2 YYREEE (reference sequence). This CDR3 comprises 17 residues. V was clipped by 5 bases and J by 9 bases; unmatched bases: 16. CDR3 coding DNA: TGTGCCAGCAGGACAGACCCCCAGGGGGCTGGTGGTTCACCCCTCCACTTT. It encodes CASRTDPQGAGGSPLHF. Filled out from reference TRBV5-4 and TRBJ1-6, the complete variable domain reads ETGVTQSPTHLIKTRGQQVTLRCSSQSGHNTVSWYQQALGQGPQFIFQYYREEENGRGNFPPRFSGLQFPNYSSELNVNALELDDSALYLCASRTDPQGAGGSPLHFGNGTRLTVT.

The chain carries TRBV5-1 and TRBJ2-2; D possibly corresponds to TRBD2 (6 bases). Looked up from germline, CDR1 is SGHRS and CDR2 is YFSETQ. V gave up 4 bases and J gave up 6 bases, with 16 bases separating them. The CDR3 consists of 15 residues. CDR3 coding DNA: TGCGCCAGCAGCGGAGGGATTACCGGGGCCGGGGAGCTGTTTTTT. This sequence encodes CASSGGITGAGELFF.

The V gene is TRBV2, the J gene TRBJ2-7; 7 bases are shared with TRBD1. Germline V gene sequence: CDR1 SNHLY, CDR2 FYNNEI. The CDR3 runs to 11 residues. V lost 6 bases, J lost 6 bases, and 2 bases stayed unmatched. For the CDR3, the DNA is TGTGCCAGCAGAGGACAGGCCGAGCAGTACTTC. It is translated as CASRGQAEQYF.

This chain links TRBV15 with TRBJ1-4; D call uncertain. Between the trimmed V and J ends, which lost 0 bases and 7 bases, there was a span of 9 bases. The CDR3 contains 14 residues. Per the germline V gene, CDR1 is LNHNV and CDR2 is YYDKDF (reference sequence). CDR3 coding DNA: TGTGCCACCAGCAGAGATAGAGCGCGTGAAAAACTGTTTTTT. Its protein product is CATSRDRAREKLFF.

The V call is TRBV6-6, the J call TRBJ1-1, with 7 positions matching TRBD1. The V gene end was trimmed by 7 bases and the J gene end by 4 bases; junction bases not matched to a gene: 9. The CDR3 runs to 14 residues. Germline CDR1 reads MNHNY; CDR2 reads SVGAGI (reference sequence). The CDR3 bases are TGTGCCAGCATCCAATTGGACAGGCTCACTGAAGCTTTCTTT. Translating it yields CASIQLDRLTEAFF.

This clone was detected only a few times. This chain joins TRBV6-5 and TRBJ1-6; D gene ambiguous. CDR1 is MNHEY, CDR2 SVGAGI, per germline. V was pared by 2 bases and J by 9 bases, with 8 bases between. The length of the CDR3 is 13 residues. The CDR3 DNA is TGTGCCAGCAGTTACGTCAGAGGTTCACCCCTCCACTTT. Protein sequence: CASSYVRGSPLHF.

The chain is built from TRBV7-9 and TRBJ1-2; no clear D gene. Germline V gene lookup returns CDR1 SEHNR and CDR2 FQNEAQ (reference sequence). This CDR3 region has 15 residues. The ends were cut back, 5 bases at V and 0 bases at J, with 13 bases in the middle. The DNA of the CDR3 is TGTGCCAGCAGCCCCCGGGAAGGCACTAACTATGGCTACACCTTC. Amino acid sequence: CASSPREGTNYGYTF.

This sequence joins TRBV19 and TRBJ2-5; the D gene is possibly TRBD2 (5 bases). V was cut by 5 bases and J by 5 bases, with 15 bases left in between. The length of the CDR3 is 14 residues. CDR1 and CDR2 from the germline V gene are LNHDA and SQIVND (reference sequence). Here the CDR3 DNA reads TGTGCCAGTAGTCGGAGGATACGAGGGGAGACCCAGTACTTC. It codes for CASSRRIRGETQYF.

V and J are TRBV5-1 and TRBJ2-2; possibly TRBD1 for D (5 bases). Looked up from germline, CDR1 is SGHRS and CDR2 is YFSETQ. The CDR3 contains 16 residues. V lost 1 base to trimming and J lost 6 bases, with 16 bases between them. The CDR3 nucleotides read TGCGCCAGCAGCTTGTCGGCCAGGGTTCCCCCCGGGGAGCTGTTTTTT. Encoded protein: CASSLSARVPPGELFF. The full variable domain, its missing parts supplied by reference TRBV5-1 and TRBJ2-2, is KAGVTQTPRYLIKTRGQQVTLSCSPISGHRSVSWYQQTPGQGLQFLFEYFSETQRNKGNFPGRFSGRQFSNSRSEMNVSTLELGDSALYLCASSLSARVPPGELFFGEGSRLTVL.

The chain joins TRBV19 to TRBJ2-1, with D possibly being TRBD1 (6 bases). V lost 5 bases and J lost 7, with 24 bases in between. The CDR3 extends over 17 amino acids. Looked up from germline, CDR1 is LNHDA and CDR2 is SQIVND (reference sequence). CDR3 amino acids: CASSLNPRDTLWNEQFF. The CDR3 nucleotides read TGTGCCAGTAGTCTCAACCCCCGGGACACCCTGTGGAATGAGCAGTTCTTC.

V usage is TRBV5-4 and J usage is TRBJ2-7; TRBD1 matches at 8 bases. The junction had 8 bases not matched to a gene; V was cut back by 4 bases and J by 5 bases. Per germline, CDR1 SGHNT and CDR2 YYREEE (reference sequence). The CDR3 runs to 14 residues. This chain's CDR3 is CASSPDRVVNEQYF. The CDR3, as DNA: TGTGCCAGCAGCCCGGACAGGGTCGTCAACGAGCAGTACTTC.

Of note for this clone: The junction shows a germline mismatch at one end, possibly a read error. CDR3 residues: CASSLEGEGGVF. In nucleotides, the CDR3 is TGCGCCAGCAGCTTGGAAGGGGAAGGTGGGGTCTTC. The V gene is TRBV5-1, the J gene TRBJ2-1; D may be TRBD1 (5 bases). Germline lookup yields CDR1 SGHRS and CDR2 YFSETQ. The CDR3 sequence is 12 residues long.

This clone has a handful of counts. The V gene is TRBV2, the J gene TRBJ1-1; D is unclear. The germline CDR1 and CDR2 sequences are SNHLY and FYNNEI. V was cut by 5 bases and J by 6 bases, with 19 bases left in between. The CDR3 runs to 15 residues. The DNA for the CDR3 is TGTGCCAGCAGTAAAAATGGTGGGATGGAGGCTGAAGCTTTCTTT. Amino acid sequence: CASSKNGGMEAEAFF.

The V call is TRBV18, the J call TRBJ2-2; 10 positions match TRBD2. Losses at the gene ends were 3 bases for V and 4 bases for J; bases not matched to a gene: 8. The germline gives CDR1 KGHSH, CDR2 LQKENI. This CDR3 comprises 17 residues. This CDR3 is CASSPQKRGGVTGELFF. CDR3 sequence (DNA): TGTGCCAGCTCACCCCAAAAGCGGGGGGGCGTCACCGGGGAGCTGTTTTTT.

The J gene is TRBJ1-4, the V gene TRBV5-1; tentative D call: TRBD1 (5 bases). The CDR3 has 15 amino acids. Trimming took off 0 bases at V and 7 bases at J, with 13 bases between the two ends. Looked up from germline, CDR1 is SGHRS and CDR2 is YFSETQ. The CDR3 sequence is CASSLAVGGGEKLFF. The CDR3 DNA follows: TGCGCCAGCAGCTTGGCTGTTGGTGGGGGTGAAAAACTGTTTTTT.

CDR3 amino acids: CASTGQGGDQPQHF. CDR3 nucleotide sequence: TGTGCCAGCACAGGACAGGGAGGGGATCAGCCCCAGCATTTT. The genes are TRBV2 and TRBJ1-5; 8 nucleotides match TRBD1. The CDR3 is 14 amino acids. Germline V CDR1 and CDR2: SNHLY, FYNNEI. Trimming removed 7 bases from V and 5 bases from J; junction bases left unmatched: 7. Together with reference TRBV2 and TRBJ1-5, the CDR3 gives the full variable domain: EPEVTQTPSHQVTQMGQEVILRCVPISNHLYFYWYRQILGQKVEFLVSFYNNEISEKSEIFDDQFSVERPDGSNFTLKIRSTKLEDSAMYFCASTGQGGDQPQHFGDGTRLSIL.

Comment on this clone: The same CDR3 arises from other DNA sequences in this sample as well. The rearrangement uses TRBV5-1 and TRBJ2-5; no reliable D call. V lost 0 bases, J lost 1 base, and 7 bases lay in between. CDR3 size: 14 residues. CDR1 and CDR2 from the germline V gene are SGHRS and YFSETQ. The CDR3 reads CASSLGPAQETQYF. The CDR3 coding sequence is TGCGCCAGCAGCTTGGGGCCAGCCCAAGAGACCCAGTACTTC.